This TCR beta chain was recovered during a study of T-cell reconstitution after alpha-beta-depleted transplantation in children. Study-level results: Roughly two months post-transplant, alpha-beta T cells reportedly originated from several hundred graft clones that had expanded.

Germline CDR1 SQVTM, CDR2 ANQGSEA. The CDR3 runs to 13 residues. V lost 2 bases to trimming and J lost 7 bases; unmatched junction nucleotides: 7. Preparation of the TCRbeta library was carried out with unique molecular identifiers. MiXCR, run by TCRdb on the PCR reads, gives a single entry per CDR3 protein. This table has approximately 980,000 distinct CDR3 sequences, 25% to 35% appearing once. About this clonotype: Antigen: not known.

The specimen comprised PBMCs, mostly from graft donor cells, sampled 360 days after TCRalphabeta/CD19-depleted stem cell transplant. This chain joins TRBV29-1 and TRBJ1-2, with TRBD1 identical over 7 bases. The TCR was taken from a boy less than two years old who had a stem cell transplant for SCID, so the T cells may come from the graft donor. The DNA of the CDR3 is TGCAGCGTTGAACGACAGGGACCGGGTGGCTACACCTTC. Amino acids: CSVERQGPGGYTF.